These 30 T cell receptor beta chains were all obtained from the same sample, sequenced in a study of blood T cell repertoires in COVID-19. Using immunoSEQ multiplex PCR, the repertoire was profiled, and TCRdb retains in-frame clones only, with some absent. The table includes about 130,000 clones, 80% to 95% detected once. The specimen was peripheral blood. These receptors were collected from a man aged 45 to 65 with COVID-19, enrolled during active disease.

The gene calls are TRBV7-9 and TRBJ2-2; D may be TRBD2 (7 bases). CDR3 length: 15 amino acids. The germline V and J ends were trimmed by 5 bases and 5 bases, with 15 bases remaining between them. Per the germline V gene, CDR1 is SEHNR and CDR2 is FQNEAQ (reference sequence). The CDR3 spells CASSKTGGRTGELFF. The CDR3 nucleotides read TGTGCCAGCAGCAAAACCGGGGGGCGGACCGGGGAGCTGTTTTTT.

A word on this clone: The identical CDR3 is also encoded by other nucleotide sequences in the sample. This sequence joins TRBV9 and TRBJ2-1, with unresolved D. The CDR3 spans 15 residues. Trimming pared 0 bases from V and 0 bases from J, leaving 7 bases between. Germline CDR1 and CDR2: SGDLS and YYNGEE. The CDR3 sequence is CASSVDLSSYNEQFF. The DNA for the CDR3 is TGTGCCAGCAGCGTAGACCTTAGCTCCTACAATGAGCAGTTCTTC. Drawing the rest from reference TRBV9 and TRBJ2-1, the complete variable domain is DSGVTQTPKHLITATGQRVTLRCSPRSGDLSVYWYQQSLDQGLQFLIQYYNGEERAKGNILERFSAQQFPDLHSELNLSSLELGDSALYFCASSVDLSSYNEQFFGPGTRLTVL.

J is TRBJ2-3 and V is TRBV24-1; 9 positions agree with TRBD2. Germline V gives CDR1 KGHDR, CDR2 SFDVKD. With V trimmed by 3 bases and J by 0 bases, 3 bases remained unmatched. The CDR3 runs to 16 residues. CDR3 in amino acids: CATSDRTSASTDTQYF. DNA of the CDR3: TGTGCCACCAGTGATCGGACTAGCGCGAGCACAGATACGCAGTATTTT.

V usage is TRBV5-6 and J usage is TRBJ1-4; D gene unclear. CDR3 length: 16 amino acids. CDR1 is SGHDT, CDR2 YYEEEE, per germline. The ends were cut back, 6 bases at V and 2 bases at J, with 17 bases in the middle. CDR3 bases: TGTGCCAGCACCCTCCTGGCCGTGGGCACTAATGAAAAACTGTTTTTT. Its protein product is CASTLLAVGTNEKLFF.

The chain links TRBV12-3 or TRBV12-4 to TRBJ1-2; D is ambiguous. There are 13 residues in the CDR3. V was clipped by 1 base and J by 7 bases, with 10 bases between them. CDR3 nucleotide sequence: TGTGCCAGCAGTTTAGGGGGAGCGGGTGGCTACACCTTC. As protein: CASSLGGAGGYTF.

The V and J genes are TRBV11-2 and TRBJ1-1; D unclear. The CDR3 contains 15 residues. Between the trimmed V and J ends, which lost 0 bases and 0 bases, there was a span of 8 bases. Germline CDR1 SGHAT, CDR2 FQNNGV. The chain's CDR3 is CASSLDLLMNTEAFF. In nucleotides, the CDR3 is TGTGCCAGCAGCTTAGATCTTCTAATGAACACTGAAGCTTTCTTT.

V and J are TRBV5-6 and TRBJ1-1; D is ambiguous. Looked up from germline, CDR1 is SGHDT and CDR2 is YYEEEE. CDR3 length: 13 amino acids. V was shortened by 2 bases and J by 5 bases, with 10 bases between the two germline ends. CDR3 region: CASSLGGWTEAFF. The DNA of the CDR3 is TGTGCCAGCAGCTTAGGAGGGTGGACTGAAGCTTTCTTT. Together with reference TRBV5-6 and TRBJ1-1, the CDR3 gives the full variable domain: DAGVTQSPTHLIKTRGQQVTLRCSPKSGHDTVSWYQQALGQGPQFIFQYYEEEERQRGNFPDRFSGHQFPNYSSELNVNALLLGDSALYLCASSLGGWTEAFFGQGTRLTVV.

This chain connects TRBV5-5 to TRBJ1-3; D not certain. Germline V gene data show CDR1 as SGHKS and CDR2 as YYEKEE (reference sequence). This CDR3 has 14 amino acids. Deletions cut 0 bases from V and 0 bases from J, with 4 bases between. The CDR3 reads CASSLDTSGNTIYF. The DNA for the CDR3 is TGTGCCAGCAGCTTGGACACCTCTGGAAACACCATATATTTT.

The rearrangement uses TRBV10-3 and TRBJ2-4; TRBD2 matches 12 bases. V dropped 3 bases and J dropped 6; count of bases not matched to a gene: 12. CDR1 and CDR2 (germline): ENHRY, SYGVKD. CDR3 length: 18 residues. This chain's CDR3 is CAISELLPSGRAGNIQYF. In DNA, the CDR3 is TGTGCCATCAGTGAACTTCTACCTAGCGGGAGGGCCGGAAACATTCAGTACTTC.

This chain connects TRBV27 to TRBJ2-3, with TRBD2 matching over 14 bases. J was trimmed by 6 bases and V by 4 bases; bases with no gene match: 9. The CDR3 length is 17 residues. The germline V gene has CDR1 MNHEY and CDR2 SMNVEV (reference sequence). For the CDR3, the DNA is TGTGCCAGCAGTTCCCTCCGACTAGCGGGAGGGCCCGATACGCAGTATTTT. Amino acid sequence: CASSSLRLAGGPDTQYF.

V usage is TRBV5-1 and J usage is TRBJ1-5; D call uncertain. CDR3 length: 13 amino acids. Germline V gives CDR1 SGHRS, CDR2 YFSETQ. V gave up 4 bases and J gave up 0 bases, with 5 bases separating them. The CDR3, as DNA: TGCGCCAGCAGCCTTTATAGCAATCAGCCCCAGCATTTT. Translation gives CASSLYSNQPQHF.

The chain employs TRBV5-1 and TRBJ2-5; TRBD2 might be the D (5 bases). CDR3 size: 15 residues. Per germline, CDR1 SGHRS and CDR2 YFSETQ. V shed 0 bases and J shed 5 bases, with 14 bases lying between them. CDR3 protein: CASSLASGLGETQYF. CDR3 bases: TGCGCCAGCAGCTTGGCCTCAGGACTTGGGGAGACCCAGTACTTC.

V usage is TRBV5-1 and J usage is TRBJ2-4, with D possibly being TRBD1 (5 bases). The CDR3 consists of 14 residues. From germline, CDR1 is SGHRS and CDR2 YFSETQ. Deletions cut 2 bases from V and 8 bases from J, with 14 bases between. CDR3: CASSFGHPTDIQYF. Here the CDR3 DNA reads TGCGCCAGCAGCTTCGGACACCCGACGGACATTCAGTACTTC.

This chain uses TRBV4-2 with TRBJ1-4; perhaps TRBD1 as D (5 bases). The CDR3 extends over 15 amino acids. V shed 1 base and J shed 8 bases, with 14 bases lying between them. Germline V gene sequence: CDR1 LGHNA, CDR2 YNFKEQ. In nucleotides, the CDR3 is TGTGCCAGCAGCCAAGCAGGGTCTGTGGGGGAAAAACTGTTTTTT. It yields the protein CASSQAGSVGEKLFF.

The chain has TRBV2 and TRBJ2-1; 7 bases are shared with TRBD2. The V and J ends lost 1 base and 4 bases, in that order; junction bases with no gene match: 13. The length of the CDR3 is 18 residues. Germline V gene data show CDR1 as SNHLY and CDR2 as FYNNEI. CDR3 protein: CASSEVPAGGGAYNEQFF. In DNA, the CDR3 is TGTGCCAGCAGTGAAGTCCCTGCTGGGGGAGGGGCGTACAATGAGCAGTTCTTC.

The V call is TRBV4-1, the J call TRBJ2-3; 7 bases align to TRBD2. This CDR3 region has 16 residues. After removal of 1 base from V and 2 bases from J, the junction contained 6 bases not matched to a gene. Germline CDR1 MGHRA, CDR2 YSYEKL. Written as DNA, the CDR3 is TGCGCCAGCAGCCAAGGCGGGGGACGAATCACAGATACGCAGTATTTT. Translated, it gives CASSQGGGRITDTQYF.

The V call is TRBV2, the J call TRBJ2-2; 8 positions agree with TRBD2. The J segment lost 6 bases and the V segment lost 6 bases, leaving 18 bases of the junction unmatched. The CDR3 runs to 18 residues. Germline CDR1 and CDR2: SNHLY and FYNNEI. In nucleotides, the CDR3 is TGTGCCAGCAGCCGTCGAGGGGGGCGAGCGGGAGTGGCCGGGGAGCTGTTTTTT. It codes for CASSRRGGRAGVAGELFF.

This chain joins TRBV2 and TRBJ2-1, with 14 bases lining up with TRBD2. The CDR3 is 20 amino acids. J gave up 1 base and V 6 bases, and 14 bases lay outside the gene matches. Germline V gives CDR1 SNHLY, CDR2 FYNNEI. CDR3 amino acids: CASRPGVGLAGERSYNEQFF. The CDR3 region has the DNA TGTGCCAGCAGGCCCGGGGTGGGACTAGCGGGAGAAAGGTCCTACAATGAGCAGTTCTTC.

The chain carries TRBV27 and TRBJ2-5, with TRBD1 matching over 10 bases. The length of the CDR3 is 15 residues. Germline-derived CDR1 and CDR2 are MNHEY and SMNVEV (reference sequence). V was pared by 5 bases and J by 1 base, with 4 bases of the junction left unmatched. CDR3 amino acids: CASSPGTGAQETQYF. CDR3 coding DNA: TGTGCCAGCAGTCCGGGGACAGGGGCCCAAGAGACCCAGTACTTC.

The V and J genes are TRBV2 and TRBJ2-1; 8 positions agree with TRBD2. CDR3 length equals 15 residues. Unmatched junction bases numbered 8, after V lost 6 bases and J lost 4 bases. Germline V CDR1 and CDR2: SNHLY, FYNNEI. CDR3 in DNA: TGTGCCAGCAGCGGAGGCCGGGGGGGTTACAATGAGCAGTTCTTC. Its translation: CASSGGRGGYNEQFF.

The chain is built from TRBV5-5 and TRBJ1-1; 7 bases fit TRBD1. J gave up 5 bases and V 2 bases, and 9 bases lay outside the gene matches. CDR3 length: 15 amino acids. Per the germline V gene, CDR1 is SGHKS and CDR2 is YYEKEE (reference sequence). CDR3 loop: CASSFFEGARTEAFF. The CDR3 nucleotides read TGTGCCAGCAGCTTCTTCGAGGGGGCGCGGACTGAAGCTTTCTTT.

The CDR3 nucleotides are TGTGCCACCCTCCGGGGGGAGTACAATGAGCAGTTCTTC. This codes for CATLRGEYNEQFF. This chain joins TRBV6-5 and TRBJ2-1; 7 bases match TRBD2. The CDR3 runs to 13 residues. With V trimmed by 10 bases and J by 4 bases, 7 bases remained unmatched. Germline CDR1 and CDR2: MNHEY and SVGAGI.

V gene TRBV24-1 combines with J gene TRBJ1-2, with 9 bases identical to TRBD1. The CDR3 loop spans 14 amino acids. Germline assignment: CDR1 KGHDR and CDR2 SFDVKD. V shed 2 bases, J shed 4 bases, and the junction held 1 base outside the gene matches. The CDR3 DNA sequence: TGTGCCACCAGTGATTGGGACAGGGCCTATGGCTACACCTTC. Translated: CATSDWDRAYGYTF.

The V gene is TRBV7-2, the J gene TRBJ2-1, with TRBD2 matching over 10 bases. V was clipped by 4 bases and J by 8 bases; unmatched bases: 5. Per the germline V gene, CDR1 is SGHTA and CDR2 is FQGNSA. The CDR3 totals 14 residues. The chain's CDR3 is CASSSPGLADEQFF. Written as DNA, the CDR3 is TGTGCCAGCAGCTCCCCCGGACTAGCGGATGAGCAGTTCTTC.

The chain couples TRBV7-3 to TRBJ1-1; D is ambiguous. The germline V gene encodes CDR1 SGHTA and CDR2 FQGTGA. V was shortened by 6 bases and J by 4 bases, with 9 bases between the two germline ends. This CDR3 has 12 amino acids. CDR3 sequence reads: CASRGSGTEAFF. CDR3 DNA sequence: TGTGCCAGCAGGGGGAGTGGCACTGAAGCTTTCTTT.

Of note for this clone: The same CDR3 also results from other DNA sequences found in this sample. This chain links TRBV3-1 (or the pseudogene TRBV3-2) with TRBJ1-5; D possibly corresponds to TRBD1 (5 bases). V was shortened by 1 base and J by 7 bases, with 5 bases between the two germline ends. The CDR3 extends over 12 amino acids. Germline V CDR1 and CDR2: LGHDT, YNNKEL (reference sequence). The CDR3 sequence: CASSQAGQPQHF. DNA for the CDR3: TGTGCCAGCAGCCAAGCAGGGCAGCCCCAGCATTTT.

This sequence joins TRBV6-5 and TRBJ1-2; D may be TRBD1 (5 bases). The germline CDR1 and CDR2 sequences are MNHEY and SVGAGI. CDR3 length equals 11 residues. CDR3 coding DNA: TGTGTGTCCGGGAGAGGGGAAGGCTACACCTTC. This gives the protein CVSGRGEGYTF.

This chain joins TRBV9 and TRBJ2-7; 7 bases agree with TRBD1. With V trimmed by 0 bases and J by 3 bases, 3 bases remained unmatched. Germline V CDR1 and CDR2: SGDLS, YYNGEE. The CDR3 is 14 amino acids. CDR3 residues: CASSVGGGYYEQYF. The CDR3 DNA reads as TGTGCCAGCAGCGTAGGAGGGGGCTACTACGAGCAGTACTTC.

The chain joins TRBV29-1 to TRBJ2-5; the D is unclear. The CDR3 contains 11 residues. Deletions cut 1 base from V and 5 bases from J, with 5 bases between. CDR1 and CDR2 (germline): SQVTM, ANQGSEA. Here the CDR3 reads CSVEVLETQYF. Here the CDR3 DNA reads TGCAGCGTTGAAGTTCTTGAGACCCAGTACTTC.

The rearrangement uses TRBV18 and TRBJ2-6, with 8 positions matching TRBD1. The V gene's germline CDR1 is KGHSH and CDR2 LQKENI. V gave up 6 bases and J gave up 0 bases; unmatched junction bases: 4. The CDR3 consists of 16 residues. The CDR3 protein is CASSTGDYSGANVLTF. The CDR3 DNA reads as TGTGCCAGCTCGACAGGGGATTACTCTGGGGCCAACGTCCTGACTTTC. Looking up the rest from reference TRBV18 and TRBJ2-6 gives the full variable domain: NAGVMQNPRHLVRRRGQEARLRCSPMKGHSHVYWYRQLPEEGLKFMVYLQKENIIDESGMPKERFSAEFPKEGPSILRIQQVVRGDSAAYFCASSTGDYSGANVLTFGAGSRLTVL.